The rows below give T cell receptor beta chains drawn from one sample of a study of cytomegalovirus exposure and HLA in healthy donors. Sequencing used immunoSEQ multiplex PCR; TCRdb keeps in-frame clones, though not all of them. The profile covers over 120,000 clones, with 85% to 95% appearing a single time and 1.5% to 2% taken by the ten largest. The specimen sequenced was PBMCs. These receptors were taken from a young man in good health and CMV-seropositive. The conserved cysteine and the conserved F or W are not part of the CDR3 here. The order of the fields is V gene, D gene, CDR3 protein. The D gene is left open where the match is weak.

V gene: TRBV5-1; D gene: -; CDR3 protein: ASSLSGRIHNEQF
V gene: TRBV4-1; D gene: -; CDR3 protein: ASSQAMEHRGATGELF
V gene: TRBV7-8; D gene: -; CDR3 protein: ASSVDNRDKGETQY
V gene: TRBV27; D gene: TRBD1; CDR3 protein: ASRRGQGRSGANVLT
V gene: TRBV27; D gene: TRBD2; CDR3 protein: ASSLFQSGASTDTQY
V gene: TRBV2; D gene: TRBD1; CDR3 protein: ASETGPSTDTQY
V gene: TRBV5-6; D gene: TRBD2; CDR3 protein: ASHFAAGGLNEQF
V gene: TRBV2; D gene: -; CDR3 protein: ASSERQVASYEQY
V gene: TRBV5-1; D gene: TRBD1; CDR3 protein: ASGLTGVNTEAF
V gene: TRBV28; D gene: -; CDR3 protein: ASSLPPSNGEQF
V gene: TRBV5-6; D gene: -; CDR3 protein: ASSPYLKRGYGYT
V gene: TRBV30; D gene: -; CDR3 protein: AWSGLSGADTQY
V gene: TRBV5-6; D gene: -; CDR3 protein: ASSSSAQDNYEQY
V gene: TRBV27; D gene: TRBD2; CDR3 protein: ASTSGLGPGNEQF
V gene: TRBV29-1; D gene: -; CDR3 protein: SVFPTGMNYGYT
V gene: TRBV5-1; D gene: -; CDR3 protein: ASSLASMGLGQETQY
V gene: TRBV6-5; D gene: TRBD1; CDR3 protein: ASRRGRPDTQY
V gene: TRBV28; D gene: -; CDR3 protein: ASSLLTGTTSSYEQY
V gene: TRBV29-1; D gene: -; CDR3 protein: SVVSETQY
V gene: TRBV11-2; D gene: TRBD2; CDR3 protein: ASSWGLGSYEQY
V gene: TRBV30; D gene: -; CDR3 protein: AWSIGVGQPQH
V gene: TRBV18; D gene: TRBD1; CDR3 protein: ASSPDRDTGELF